The 26 T cell receptor beta chains reported below all come from one sample, sequenced in a study of T cell therapy after organ transplantation. The antigens for these receptors are not known. Assay: immunoSEQ multiplex PCR; the TCRdb copy retains only in-frame clones and omits some. Of about 50,000 clones in the sample, approximately 94% were seen once. The material sequenced was CD8+ T cells from blood, taken before autologous CMV-specific T cell therapy. The origin of the receptors is a human patient who had received a solid organ transplant and had CMV disease.

The chain carries TRBV7-6 and TRBJ1-5; D possibly corresponds to TRBD1 (6 bases). Trimming pared 6 bases from V and 0 bases from J, leaving 15 bases between. Germline CDR1 reads SGHVS; CDR2 reads FNYEAQ. CDR3 size: 16 residues. The CDR3 DNA reads TGTGCCAGCAGTCCGCTGGGGGGACATAGCAATCAGCCCCAGCATTTT. Protein product: CASSPLGGHSNQPQHF.

The V call is TRBV10-1, the J call TRBJ2-7; D is possibly TRBD1 (6 bases). This CDR3 spans 15 amino acids. Between the trimmed V and J ends, which lost 1 base and 7 bases, there was a span of 17 bases. Germline V gene lookup returns CDR1 WNHNN and CDR2 SYGVQD (reference sequence). CDR3 region: CASSEFGLLQGEQYF. Written as DNA, the CDR3 is TGCGCCAGCAGTGAGTTCGGGCTCCTACAGGGAGAGCAGTACTTC.

The V gene is TRBV10-3, the J gene TRBJ1-1; TRBD1 agrees at 8 bases. The CDR3 contains 14 residues. V was pared by 10 bases and J by 5 bases, with 12 bases of the junction left unmatched. CDR1 and CDR2 from the germline V gene are ENHRY and SYGVKD. CDR3 DNA: TGTGCCAGCAGGACAGGGAATGGGGTGACTGAAGCTTTCTTT. Amino acid sequence: CASRTGNGVTEAFF.

The V gene is TRBV25-1, the J gene TRBJ1-1; 10 bases agree with TRBD1. This CDR3 region has 15 residues. V gave up 6 bases and J gave up 0 bases; unmatched junction bases: 4. Looked up from germline, CDR1 is MGHDK and CDR2 is SYGVNS. The CDR3 is CASSRTGGMNTEAFF. The CDR3 DNA is TGTGCCAGCAGCCGGACAGGGGGGATGAACACTGAAGCTTTCTTT.

The chain has TRBV6-1 and TRBJ1-5, with D hard to call. The germline V and J ends were trimmed by 0 bases and 5 bases, with 11 bases remaining between them. Germline V gene data show CDR1 as MNHNS and CDR2 as SASEGT. The CDR3 length is 15 residues. The CDR3 loop reads CASSEANYPYQPQHF. The DNA of the CDR3 is TGTGCCAGCAGTGAAGCGAATTACCCCTATCAGCCCCAGCATTTT.

This chain links TRBV19 with TRBJ2-3; D is undetermined. CDR3 length: 14 residues. Per germline, CDR1 LNHDA and CDR2 SQIVND (reference sequence). With 3 bases removed from V and 2 bases from J, the gap between germline ends came to 9 bases. The CDR3 loop reads CASSIVSNTDTQYF. CDR3 nucleotides: TGTGCCAGTAGTATCGTGTCTAACACAGATACGCAGTATTTT. The whole variable domain, remainder taken from reference TRBV19 and TRBJ2-3, is DGGITQSPKYLFRKEGQNVTLSCEQNLNHDAMYWYRQDPGQGLRLIYYSQIVNDFQKGDIAEGYSVSREKKESFPLTVTSAQKNPTAFYLCASSIVSNTDTQYFGPGTRLTVL.

This chain uses TRBV14 with TRBJ1-2, with D unclear. The V end was cut by 1 base, the J end by 5 bases, with 11 bases between. The CDR3 extends over 14 amino acids. Looked up from germline, CDR1 is SGHDN and CDR2 is FVKESK. CDR3 loop: CASSQAGGSYGYTF. The CDR3 DNA sequence: TGTGCCAGCAGCCAAGCGGGCGGTTCTTATGGCTACACCTTC.

The chain uses TRBV19 and TRBJ1-1, with a tentative D call TRBD1 (6 bases). The germline V and J ends were trimmed by 6 bases and 0 bases, with 11 bases remaining between them. Germline V gene sequence: CDR1 LNHDA, CDR2 SQIVND (reference sequence). The CDR3 contains 14 residues. The CDR3 here is CASSAGVMNTEAFF. DNA for the CDR3: TGTGCCAGTAGCGCAGGGGTCATGAACACTGAAGCTTTCTTT.

The rearrangement links TRBV6-5 to TRBJ2-2; the D is unclear. Germline loops: CDR1 MNHEY, CDR2 SVGAGI. The CDR3 runs to 14 residues. The germline V and J ends were trimmed by 4 bases and 8 bases, with 14 bases remaining between them. CDR3 nucleotide sequence: TGTGCCAGCAGTTTCCGGGTCCCCGGGGGGGAGCTGTTTTTT. This translates into CASSFRVPGGELFF.

This chain joins TRBV5-6 and TRBJ2-1; D gene unclear. The CDR3 length is 13 residues. Germline CDR1 SGHDT, CDR2 YYEEEE. Trimming stripped 0 bases from V and 9 bases from J, with 10 bases between. The DNA of the CDR3 is TGTGCCAGCAGCTTGGTCCTTCGTGGTGAGCAGTTCTTC. Residues: CASSLVLRGEQFF.

This chain uses TRBV30 with TRBJ1-5; 8 bases agree with TRBD1. This CDR3 spans 15 amino acids. V gave up 3 bases and J gave up 0 bases; unmatched junction bases: 4. Germline values: CDR1 GTSNPN, CDR2 SVGIG (reference sequence). CDR3 amino acids: CAWSGGQDSNQPQHF. CDR3 sequence (DNA): TGTGCCTGGAGCGGGGGACAGGATAGCAATCAGCCCCAGCATTTT.

V usage is TRBV27 and J usage is TRBJ1-2, with unresolved D. V shed 0 bases and J shed 4 bases, with 3 bases lying between them. Germline V gene sequence: CDR1 MNHEY, CDR2 SMNVEV (reference sequence). This CDR3 contains 12 residues. The CDR3 protein is CASSLSIYGYTF. The CDR3, as DNA: TGTGCCAGCAGTTTATCCATCTATGGCTACACCTTC.

This chain joins TRBV7-8 and TRBJ2-3; D uncertain. V lost 5 bases and J lost 3, with 3 bases in between. Germline CDR1 and CDR2: SGHVS and FQNEAQ. This CDR3 region has 11 residues. This CDR3 is CASSPTDTQYF. CDR3 in DNA: TGTGCCAGCAGCCCGACAGATACGCAGTATTTT.

The V and J genes are TRBV27 and TRBJ2-7; D not resolved. CDR3 size: 14 residues. V was pared by 1 base and J by 5 bases, with 12 bases between. Germline CDR1 and CDR2: MNHEY and SMNVEV (reference sequence). The CDR3: CASSLLAVPNEQYF. Written as DNA, the CDR3 is TGTGCCAGCAGTTTATTGGCTGTCCCCAACGAGCAGTACTTC.

The chain uses TRBV30 and TRBJ1-1; 7 bases align to TRBD1. V gave up 5 bases and J gave up 4 bases; unmatched junction bases: 7. The CDR3 consists of 13 residues. Per germline, CDR1 GTSNPN and CDR2 SVGIG (reference sequence). For the CDR3, the DNA is TGTGCCTGGGGCGTCCGGACAGGCACTGAAGCTTTCTTT. Translation gives CAWGVRTGTEAFF.

The genes are TRBV18 and TRBJ2-5; D gene ambiguous. Germline V lookup: CDR1 KGHSH, CDR2 LQKENI. V was trimmed by 9 bases and J by 6 bases, leaving 20 bases between them. The CDR3 consists of 14 residues. CDR3 region: CASQTLDTDQTQYF. The CDR3, as DNA: TGTGCCAGTCAAACCCTAGACACGGATCAGACCCAGTACTTC. The full variable domain, completed using reference TRBV18 and TRBJ2-5, is NAGVMQNPRHLVRRRGQEARLRCSPMKGHSHVYWYRQLPEEGLKFMVYLQKENIIDESGMPKERFSAEFPKEGPSILRIQQVVRGDSAAYFCASQTLDTDQTQYFGPGTRLLVL.

V gene TRBV30 combines with J gene TRBJ2-7, with D perhaps matching TRBD2 (5 bases). The length of the CDR3 is 12 residues. V shed 4 bases and J shed 0 bases, with 7 bases lying between them. Germline-derived CDR1 and CDR2 are GTSNPN and SVGIG (reference sequence). The CDR3 DNA sequence: TGTGCCTGGACGGGAAGCTCCTACGAGCAGTACTTC. Protein: CAWTGSSYEQYF.

The genes are TRBV19 and TRBJ1-5; no reliable D call. Trimming shortened V by 5 bases and J by 0 bases, and 23 bases separated the two germline ends. Germline loops: CDR1 LNHDA, CDR2 SQIVND (reference sequence). This CDR3 is 19 amino acids long. In DNA form, the CDR3 reads TGTGCCAGTAGTCCAGCCTTTTCATCTAGGGAGAATAGCAATCAGCCCCAGCATTTT. It is translated as CASSPAFSSRENSNQPQHF. The full variable domain, rest sourced from reference TRBV19 and TRBJ1-5, is DGGITQSPKYLFRKEGQNVTLSCEQNLNHDAMYWYRQDPGQGLRLIYYSQIVNDFQKGDIAEGYSVSREKKESFPLTVTSAQKNPTAFYLCASSPAFSSRENSNQPQHFGDGTRLSIL.

This sequence joins TRBV11-2 and TRBJ1-1; weak D call: TRBD1 (6 bases). Per germline, CDR1 SGHAT and CDR2 FQNNGV. The CDR3 length is 13 residues. Trimming removed 0 bases from V and 6 bases from J, with 8 bases in between. The CDR3 region has the DNA TGTGCCAGCAGCTTAGAGGGGGGCTCTGAAGCTTTCTTT. This codes for CASSLEGGSEAFF.

The chain combines TRBV7-9 with TRBJ2-3; no reliable D call. Germline CDR1 SEHNR, CDR2 FQNEAQ (reference sequence). The CDR3 spans 15 residues. The germline V and J ends were trimmed by 5 bases and 5 bases, with 17 bases remaining between them. CDR3 sequence reads: CASSLQWNRGDTQYF. The CDR3 coding sequence is TGTGCCAGCAGCCTACAATGGAATCGAGGAGATACGCAGTATTTT.

This clone was seen only a few times. V usage is TRBV4-1 and J usage is TRBJ1-1; D is unresolved. There are 15 residues in the CDR3. The V and J ends lost 2 bases and 2 bases respectively, with 12 bases between them. Germline lookup yields CDR1 MGHRA and CDR2 YSYEKL. CDR3 protein: CASSQIQNRNTEAFF. The CDR3, as DNA: TGCGCCAGCAGCCAAATACAGAACCGAAACACTGAAGCTTTCTTT.

This clone was seen only a few times. The genes are TRBV30 and TRBJ1-1; perhaps TRBD1 as D (6 bases). This CDR3 comprises 13 residues. The V and J ends lost 8 bases and 0 bases respectively, with 13 bases between them. CDR1 is GTSNPN and CDR2 is SVGIG in the germline V gene (reference sequence). DNA for the CDR3: TGTGCCCGTACGGGACAAGTGAACACTGAAGCTTTCTTT. Translating it yields CARTGQVNTEAFF.

The CDR3 nucleotides are TGTGCCAGCAGCTTGGTCGGTCGGGAAGCTTTCTTT. Protein sequence: CASSLVGREAFF. The rearrangement links TRBV5-6 to TRBJ1-1; D is uncertain. This CDR3 is built from 12 residues. CDR1 and CDR2 from the germline V gene are SGHDT and YYEEEE. Between the trimmed V and J ends, which lost 0 bases and 8 bases, there was a span of 8 bases.

This chain uses TRBV11-2 with TRBJ2-7; 8 nucleotides line up with TRBD1. CDR3 size: 15 residues. J was trimmed by 3 bases and V by 8 bases; bases with no gene match: 12. Germline values: CDR1 SGHAT, CDR2 FQNNGV. CDR3 region: CASSRGGTGNYEQYF. The CDR3 DNA reads as TGTGCCAGCTCCCGAGGCGGGACAGGAAACTACGAGCAGTACTTC.

V gene TRBV18 combines with J gene TRBJ2-7; no clear D gene. Trimming stripped 6 bases from V and 0 bases from J, with 9 bases between. This CDR3 has 13 residues. Per germline, CDR1 KGHSH and CDR2 LQKENI. Here the CDR3 reads CASSPGGSYEQYF. The CDR3 bases are TGTGCCAGCTCTCCGGGCGGCTCCTACGAGCAGTACTTC.

This clone was found once. The chain uses TRBV4-2 and TRBJ2-7, with D possibly TRBD2 on 5 matching bases. The CDR3 is made up of 14 amino acids. Germline values: CDR1 LGHNA, CDR2 YNFKEQ. V shed 3 bases and J shed 3 bases, with 12 bases lying between them. The CDR3 loop reads CASSHQVGDYEQYF. CDR3 nucleotides: TGTGCCAGCAGCCACCAAGTGGGAGACTACGAGCAGTACTTC.